Below are 24 T cell receptor beta chains sequenced from a single sample in a study of cytomegalovirus exposure and HLA in healthy donors. PCR was performed using 60 Vbeta and 13 Jbeta primers. Produced via immunoSEQ multiplex PCR; TCRdb's table is partial and in-frame only. Of over 90,000 clones in the sample, 65% to 75% are singletons; the top ten hold approximately 3.2%. Specimen: PBMCs. Source of these receptors: a female donor in good health and CMV-seropositive.

This chain connects TRBV5-1 to TRBJ2-3; TRBD2 matches at 8 bases. CDR3 size: 14 residues. Trimming cost V 3 bases and J 3 bases; bases outside gene matches: 3. The V gene's germline CDR1 is SGHRS and CDR2 YFSETQ. The CDR3 spells CASSSGLATDTQYF. For the CDR3, the DNA is TGCGCCAGCAGCTCTGGACTAGCTACAGATACGCAGTATTTT.

This rearrangement joins TRBV2 to TRBJ2-3; D is undetermined. V lost 3 bases and J 4 bases, leaving 14 bases between the germline ends. The CDR3 extends over 15 amino acids. Germline CDR1 and CDR2: SNHLY and FYNNEI. The CDR3 loop is CASSDYIGAADTQYF. The CDR3 DNA is TGTGCCAGCAGTGACTACATCGGTGCGGCAGATACGCAGTATTTT. The entire variable domain, with the rest obtained from reference TRBV2 and TRBJ2-3, is as follows: EPEVTQTPSHQVTQMGQEVILRCVPISNHLYFYWYRQILGQKVEFLVSFYNNEISEKSEIFDDQFSVERPDGSNFTLKIRSTKLEDSAMYFCASSDYIGAADTQYFGPGTRLTVL.

This chain joins TRBV6-6 and TRBJ1-1, with 8 bases aligning to TRBD1. Germline-derived CDR1 and CDR2 are MNHNY and SVGAGI (reference sequence). V was pared by 6 bases and J by 6 bases, with 12 bases of the junction left unmatched. This CDR3 has 15 residues. CDR3 residues: CASRPLGTGGAEAFF. The CDR3 DNA reads as TGTGCCAGCAGACCGCTCGGGACAGGAGGGGCTGAAGCTTTCTTT.

This clone was observed a few times. V is TRBV30 and J is TRBJ2-7; D is undetermined. The germline V gene has CDR1 GTSNPN and CDR2 SVGIG (reference sequence). The V and J ends lost 5 bases and 6 bases respectively, with 11 bases between them. The CDR3 has 11 residues. CDR3 nucleotide sequence: TGTGCCTGGGGTTCCTATGGCGAGCAGTACTTC. Amino acids: CAWGSYGEQYF.

This chain joins TRBV5-1 and TRBJ2-1, with TRBD1 matching 7 bases. The V gene end was trimmed by 0 bases and the J gene end by 5 bases; junction bases not matched to a gene: 2. The CDR3 is 14 amino acids. CDR1 and CDR2 (germline): SGHRS, YFSETQ. In nucleotides, the CDR3 is TGCGCCAGCAGCTTGGGGGACAGTCACAATGAGCAGTTCTTC. Its translation: CASSLGDSHNEQFF.

This CDR3 reads CASSLGLAGFDEQFF. The CDR3 nucleotides read TGCGCCAGCAGCTTGGGACTAGCGGGTTTCGATGAGCAGTTCTTC. The V gene is TRBV5-1, the J gene TRBJ2-1; 10 bases fit TRBD2. With 0 bases clipped from V and 8 bases from J, the junction kept 5 bases outside the gene matches. The CDR3 spans 15 residues. CDR1 is SGHRS, CDR2 YFSETQ, per germline.

The rearrangement links TRBV9 to TRBJ2-5; TRBD2 aligns across 8 bases. The junction had 4 bases not matched to a gene; V was cut back by 1 base and J by 2 bases. This CDR3 has 15 amino acids. Per germline, CDR1 SGDLS and CDR2 YYNGEE. This chain's CDR3 is CASSVRVAGQETQYF. In nucleotides, the CDR3 is TGTGCCAGCAGCGTAAGAGTAGCGGGACAAGAGACCCAGTACTTC.

The V gene is TRBV7-9, the J gene TRBJ1-5; 9 bases line up with TRBD1. From germline, CDR1 is SEHNR and CDR2 FQNEAQ (reference sequence). V dropped 5 bases and J dropped 5; count of bases not matched to a gene: 4. The CDR3 length is 14 residues. Here the CDR3 reads CASSPGQGDQPQHF. The DNA for the CDR3 is TGTGCCAGCAGCCCGGGACAGGGTGATCAGCCCCAGCATTTT.

The chain couples TRBV10-2 to TRBJ2-3, with D possibly matching TRBD2 (6 bases). The V gene's germline CDR1 is WSHSY and CDR2 SAAADI. Trimming removed 5 bases at V and 6 bases at J, with 9 bases between. This CDR3 has 12 amino acids. CDR3 sequence (DNA): TGCGCCAGCAGTTCAAGCGGGGATACGCAGTATTTT. Translated: CASSSSGDTQYF.

J is TRBJ1-1 and V is TRBV9; D unresolved. Trimming took 0 bases from V and 5 from J, leaving 14 bases between them. Germline values: CDR1 SGDLS, CDR2 YYNGEE. The CDR3 extends over 15 amino acids. The CDR3 DNA follows: TGTGCCAGCAGCGTAGGAGGATTGGGTGGGACTGAAGCTTTCTTT. Amino acid sequence: CASSVGGLGGTEAFF.

The chain carries TRBV6-5 and TRBJ1-1; D not certain. Deletions cut 6 bases from V and 0 bases from J, with 11 bases between. This CDR3 spans 14 amino acids. Germline V CDR1 and CDR2: MNHEY, SVGAGI. The DNA for the CDR3 is TGTGCCAGCAGGTTAGCGGCCCTGAACACTGAAGCTTTCTTT. It specifies CASRLAALNTEAFF.

The rearrangement links TRBV30 to TRBJ1-2; D perhaps matches TRBD1 (6 bases). The CDR3 has 16 amino acids. The ends were cut back, 0 bases at V and 4 bases at J, with 18 bases in the middle. CDR1 is GTSNPN, CDR2 SVGIG, per germline (reference sequence). The DNA for the CDR3 is TGTGCCTGGAGTGTCGGGCGGGGGGGCAGCCTCTATGGCTACACCTTC. It codes for CAWSVGRGGSLYGYTF.

The genes are TRBV7-2 and TRBJ2-3; D possibly corresponds to TRBD1 (6 bases). Trimming took 5 bases from V and 2 from J, leaving 14 bases between them. The CDR3 is 15 amino acids. Germline V gene data show CDR1 as SGHTA and CDR2 as FQGNSA. As DNA, the CDR3 is TGTGCCAGCAGCCTCTTCCAGGGGTCCACAGATACGCAGTATTTT. This encodes CASSLFQGSTDTQYF. Drawing the rest from reference TRBV7-2 and TRBJ2-3, the complete variable domain is GAGVSQSPSNKVTEKGKDVELRCDPISGHTALYWYRQSLGQGLEFLIYFQGNSAPDKSGLPSDRFSAERTGGSVSTLTIQRTQQEDSAVYLCASSLFQGSTDTQYFGPGTRLTVL.

The rearrangement joins TRBV7-9 to TRBJ2-5; 9 positions agree with TRBD1. Germline V gene data show CDR1 as SEHNR and CDR2 as FQNEAQ (reference sequence). The length of the CDR3 is 15 residues. The V segment lost 4 bases and the J segment 5 bases; nucleotides outside the gene matches: 8. This chain's CDR3 is CASSSAWDRVETQYF. CDR3 nucleotide sequence: TGTGCCAGCAGCTCTGCGTGGGACAGGGTGGAGACCCAGTACTTC.

This clone is categorized as medium-sized (0.01 to 0.1%). The rearrangement joins TRBV4-2 to TRBJ2-1; tentative D call: TRBD2 (5 bases). V gave up 0 bases and J gave up 6 bases, with 12 bases separating them. This CDR3 spans 15 amino acids. The germline CDR1 and CDR2 sequences are LGHNA and YNFKEQ. As DNA, the CDR3 is TGTGCCAGCAGCCAAGAGGATTCTAGCTCCAATGAGCAGTTCTTC. It encodes CASSQEDSSSNEQFF.

The chain has TRBV10-3 and TRBJ2-1, with 7 bases aligning to TRBD1. The CDR3 totals 14 residues. The V and J ends lost 6 bases and 1 base, in that order; junction bases with no gene match: 3. Germline assignment: CDR1 ENHRY and CDR2 SYGVKD. In nucleotides, the CDR3 is TGTGCCATCAGGGGGACAGAATCCTACAATGAGCAGTTCTTC. As protein: CAIRGTESYNEQFF.

The rearrangement uses TRBV6-5 and TRBJ2-5; 10 bases map to TRBD1. Germline trimming cut 6 bases from V and 9 bases from J; bases unmatched to any gene: 10. Germline V gene data show CDR1 as MNHEY and CDR2 as SVGAGI. This CDR3 has 14 amino acids. The CDR3 DNA reads as TGTGCCAGCAGAGGAGCCGGGACAGGGGAGTCCCAGTACTTC. It translates to CASRGAGTGESQYF.

The chain employs TRBV6-4 and TRBJ2-2, with 9 nucleotides matching TRBD1. The V gene end was trimmed by 4 bases and the J gene end by 2 bases; junction bases not matched to a gene: 5. CDR3 length: 16 residues. Germline CDR1 MRHNA, CDR2 SNTAGT. CDR3 amino acids: CASSAGTGSNTGELFF. CDR3 in DNA: TGTGCCAGCAGTGCCGGGACAGGGTCTAACACCGGGGAGCTGTTTTTT.

Here the CDR3 reads CASSQSILSAARDTQYF. The CDR3 DNA reads as TGCGCCAGCAGCCAAAGCATACTCTCCGCCGCGAGGGATACGCAGTATTTT. The chain joins TRBV4-1 to TRBJ2-3; no reliable D call. The CDR3 runs 17 residues. The V and J ends lost 2 bases and 6 bases respectively, with 21 bases between them. Germline CDR1 and CDR2: MGHRA and YSYEKL.

The chain has TRBV7-8 and TRBJ2-1, with a possible D match to TRBD2 (7 bases). The CDR3 length is 16 residues. Deletions cut 3 bases from V and 1 base from J, with 13 bases between. Germline CDR1 SGHVS, CDR2 FQNEAQ. CDR3 DNA sequence: TGTGCCAGCAGCTTCGGGGGGCGCGGGTCCTACAATGAGCAGTTCTTC. It specifies CASSFGGRGSYNEQFF.

Turning to this clone: A junction end diverges from the germline sequence, so it may reflect a read error. The DNA for the CDR3 is TGTGCCAGCAGAATGGACAGCCTCGGGGATCAGCCCCGGCATTTT. Protein sequence: CASRMDSLGDQPRHF. The chain combines TRBV6-5 with TRBJ1-5, with a weak D call TRBD1 (6 bases). CDR3 size: 15 residues. Germline CDR1 reads MNHEY; CDR2 reads SVGAGI.

V usage is TRBV28 and J usage is TRBJ2-5, with 8 bases that match TRBD1. CDR3 length equals 15 residues. The germline V gene encodes CDR1 MDHEN and CDR2 SYDVKM. V trimming: 6 bases; J trimming: 5 bases; junction bases outside the gene matches: 11. The CDR3: CASRPYETGGETQYF. CDR3 bases: TGTGCCAGCAGACCCTATGAAACAGGGGGGGAGACCCAGTACTTC.

This chain uses TRBV18 with TRBJ2-5; the D gene is possibly TRBD1 (5 bases). This CDR3 is 15 amino acids long. Germline loops: CDR1 KGHSH, CDR2 LQKENI. V lost 6 bases and J lost 4, with 18 bases in between. CDR3 coding DNA: TGTGCCAGCTCTCCCAGCAGGGTATCTTTAGAGACCCAGTACTTC. Its translation is CASSPSRVSLETQYF.

The rearrangement joins TRBV11-2 to TRBJ2-1; 9 nucleotides match TRBD2. V gave up 0 bases and J gave up 7 bases; unmatched junction bases: 1. Germline CDR1 reads SGHAT; CDR2 reads FQNNGV. The CDR3 is made up of 14 amino acids. In DNA form, the CDR3 reads TGTGCCAGCAGCTTAGAGCGGGGGGGAAATGAGCAGTTCTTC. Protein: CASSLERGGNEQFF.